The text below deals with one T cell receptor beta chain. The specificity of this receptor is unknown. Base qualities are not provided; no much larger clone lies one nucleotide away. The sample is drawn from a study of blood T cell repertoires in COVID-19 (dated by TCRdb to the early 2020s). A note on the overall study: Samples covering the acute and convalescent phases of COVID-19 were provided by collaborators in the United States, Italy and Spain. The material from the prospective study consisted of cDNA or gDNA derived from T cells, B-cell-depleted T cells, or PBMCs. The dataset comprised deeply sampled blood TCRbeta repertoires from subjects exposed to, actively infected with, or recovered from COVID-19. The repertoires were made available in a free public database intended to serve as a resource for research on the immune response to SARS-CoV-2. The samples were drawn from the first 160 participants of the ongoing ImmuneRACE study and from some 1,300 subjects provided by 6 global collaborators. The sample metadata nearly always contained a de-identified subject ID, COVID-19 status, age in years and sex. Where available, HLA class I and class II types were taken from metadata supplied by the sample provider and were not determined by assay-based typing.

Participants in the prospective study were aged roughly 18 to 100 years, lived in approximately 26 United States geographic areas, and enrolled through a virtual design. Cohort assignment in the prospective study relied on participant-reported clinical history from a screening survey and a study questionnaire. For ImmuneRACE Cohort 3, a participant was defined as recovered based on two consecutive negative NP/OP PCR tests, clearance by a healthcare professional, or resolution of symptoms. In the prospective study, whole blood, serum and a nasopharyngeal or oropharyngeal swab were collected from each participant by mobile phlebotomists. Additional blood draws and questionnaires over a roughly two-month period could optionally be provided by prospective study participants. Before DNA extraction, blood samples from the prospective study were shipped at room temperature or frozen. The CDR1 and CDR2 encoded by the germline V gene are KGHDR and SFDVKD. The germline V end is reduced by 9 bases and the J end by 2 bases; junction bases left unmatched: 8. The CDR3 numbers 14 residues from cysteine through phenylalanine. Only the CDR3 portion is preserved as DNA: 42 bases, with reading frame beginning at the first base.

Paper-wide results and their limitations: Clinical and demographic metadata were provided uncurated, with the amount varying by source and participant.

TCRbeta CDR3 regions were amplified from genomic DNA using the immunoSEQ Assay, a bias-controlled multiplex PCR. Under the source paper's analysis protocol: Within the assay, amplification of reference gene primers was used to estimate how many nucleated cells each sample contained. To quantify the absolute abundance of each unique TCRbeta CDR3 rearrangement, sequence reads were collapsed and filtered. For each sample, productive Simpson clonality was calculated as the square root of Simpson's diversity index over productive rearrangements. TCRdb took over this immuneACCESS table, retaining in-frame rearrangements with V and J assigned. Such tables are incomplete; in checked studies, under half of the missing clones stem from an unresolved V gene, and the remainder is unexplained. V and J calls and clone size are those listed in that table; D and trimming were worked out from the DNA. The table for this sample lists around 330,000 clones; under 95% of them were counted only once. The biggest ten clones account for around 2.5% of the sample.

The V and J segments used are TRBV24-1 and TRBJ1-2; 7 middle bases align to TRBD1. The sequenced material came from PBMCs or T cells enriched from blood (not recorded which). The sequence was collected from a man in his sixties who had recovered from COVID-19. CDR3 sequence: CATPGTAINYGYTF. The DNA reads as follows: TGTGCCACCCCGGGGACAGCAATAAACTATGGCTACACCTTC.